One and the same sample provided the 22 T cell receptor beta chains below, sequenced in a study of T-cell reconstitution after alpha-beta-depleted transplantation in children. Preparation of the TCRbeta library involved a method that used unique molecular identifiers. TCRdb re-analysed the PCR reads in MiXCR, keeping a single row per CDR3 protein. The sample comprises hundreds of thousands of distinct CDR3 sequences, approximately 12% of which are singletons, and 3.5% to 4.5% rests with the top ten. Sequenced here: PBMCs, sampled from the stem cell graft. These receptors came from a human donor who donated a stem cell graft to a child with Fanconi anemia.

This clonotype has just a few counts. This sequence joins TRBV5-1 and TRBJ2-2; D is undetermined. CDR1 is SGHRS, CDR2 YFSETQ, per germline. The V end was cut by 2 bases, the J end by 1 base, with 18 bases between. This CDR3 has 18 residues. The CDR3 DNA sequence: TGCGCCAGCAGCTTAGACGCCCGGCTGGCCAAGAACACCGGGGAGCTGTTTTTT. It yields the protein CASSLDARLAKNTGELFF.

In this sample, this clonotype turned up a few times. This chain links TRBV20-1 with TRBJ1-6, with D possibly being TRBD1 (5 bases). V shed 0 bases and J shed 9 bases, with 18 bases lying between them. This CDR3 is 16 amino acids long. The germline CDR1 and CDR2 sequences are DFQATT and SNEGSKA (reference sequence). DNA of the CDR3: TGCAGTGCTAGAGAGAGGGGCCGCTGGGAACTTTCACCCCTCCACTTT. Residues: CSARERGRWELSPLHF.

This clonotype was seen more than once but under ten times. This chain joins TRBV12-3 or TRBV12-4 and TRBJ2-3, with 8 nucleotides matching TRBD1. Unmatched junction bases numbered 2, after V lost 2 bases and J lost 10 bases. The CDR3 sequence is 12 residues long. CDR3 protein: CASSLPGGAQYF. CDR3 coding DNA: TGTGCCAGCAGTTTACCAGGGGGCGCGCAGTATTTT.

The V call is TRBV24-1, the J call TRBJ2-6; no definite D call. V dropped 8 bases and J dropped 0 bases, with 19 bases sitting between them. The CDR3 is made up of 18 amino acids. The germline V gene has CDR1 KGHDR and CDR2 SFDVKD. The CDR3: CATMWPAGTISGANVLTF. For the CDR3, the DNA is TGTGCCACCATGTGGCCTGCAGGTACAATCTCTGGGGCCAACGTCCTGACTTTC.

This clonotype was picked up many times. The CDR3 region has the DNA TGCGCCAGCAGCCAAGCATTGGGAGCTAAAGAGACCCAGTACTTC. Amino acids: CASSQALGAKETQYF. The J gene is TRBJ2-5, the V gene TRBV4-3, with D possibly matching TRBD2 (5 bases). V was cut by 1 base and J by 3 bases, with 12 bases left in between. CDR1 is LGHNA and CDR2 is YSLEER in the germline V gene. This CDR3 comprises 15 residues.

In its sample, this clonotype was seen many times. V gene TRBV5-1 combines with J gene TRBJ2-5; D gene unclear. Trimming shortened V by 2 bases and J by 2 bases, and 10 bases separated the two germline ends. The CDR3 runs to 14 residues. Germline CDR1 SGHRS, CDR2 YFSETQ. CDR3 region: CASSFGQRQETQYF. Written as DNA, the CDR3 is TGCGCCAGCAGCTTCGGTCAGAGACAAGAGACCCAGTACTTC.

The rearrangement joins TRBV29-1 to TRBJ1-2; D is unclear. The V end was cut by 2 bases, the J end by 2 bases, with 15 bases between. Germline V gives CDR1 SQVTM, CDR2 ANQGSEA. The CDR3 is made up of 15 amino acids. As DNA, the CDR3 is TGCAGCGTTGAACAAGAAGGACGGGGAAACTATGGCTACACCTTC. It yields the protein CSVEQEGRGNYGYTF.

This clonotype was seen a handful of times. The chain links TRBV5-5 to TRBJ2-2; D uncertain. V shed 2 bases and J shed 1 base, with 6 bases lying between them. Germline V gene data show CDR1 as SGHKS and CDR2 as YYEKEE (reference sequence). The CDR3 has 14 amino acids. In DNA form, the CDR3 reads TGTGCCAGCAGCTTTTTTCAGAACACCGGGGAGCTGTTTTTT. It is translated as CASSFFQNTGELFF.

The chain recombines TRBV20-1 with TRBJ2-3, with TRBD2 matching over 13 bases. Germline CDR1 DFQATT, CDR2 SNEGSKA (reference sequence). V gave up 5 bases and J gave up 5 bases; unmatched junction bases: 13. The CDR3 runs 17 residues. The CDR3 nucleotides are TGCAGTGCTCCCACCCAGACTAGCGGGGGGCCGAGAGATACGCAGTATTTT. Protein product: CSAPTQTSGGPRDTQYF.

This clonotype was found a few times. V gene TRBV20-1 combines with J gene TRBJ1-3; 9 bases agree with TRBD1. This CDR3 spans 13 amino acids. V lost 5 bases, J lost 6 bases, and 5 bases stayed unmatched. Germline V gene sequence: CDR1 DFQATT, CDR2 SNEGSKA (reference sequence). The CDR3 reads CSAGTGMKNTIYF. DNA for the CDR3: TGCAGTGCTGGGACAGGGATGAAAAACACCATATATTTT.

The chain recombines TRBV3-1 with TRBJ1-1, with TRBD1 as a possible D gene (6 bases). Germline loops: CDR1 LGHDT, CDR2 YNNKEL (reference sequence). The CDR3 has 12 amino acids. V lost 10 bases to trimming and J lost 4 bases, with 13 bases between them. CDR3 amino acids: CATTKQGTEAFF. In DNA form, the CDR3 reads TGTGCCACCACCAAACAGGGCACTGAAGCTTTCTTT.

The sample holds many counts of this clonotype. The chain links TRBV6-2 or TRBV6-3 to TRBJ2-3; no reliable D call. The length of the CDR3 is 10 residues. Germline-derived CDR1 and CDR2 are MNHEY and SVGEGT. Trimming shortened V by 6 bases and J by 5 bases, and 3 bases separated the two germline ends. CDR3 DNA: TGTGCCAGCAGGAGAGATACGCAGTATTTT. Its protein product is CASRRDTQYF.

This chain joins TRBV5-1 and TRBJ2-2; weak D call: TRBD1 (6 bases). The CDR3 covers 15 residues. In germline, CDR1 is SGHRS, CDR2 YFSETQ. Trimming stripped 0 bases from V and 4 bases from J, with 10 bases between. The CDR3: CASSLVEGGTGELFF. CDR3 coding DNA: TGCGCCAGCAGCTTGGTGGAAGGGGGCACCGGGGAGCTGTTTTTT. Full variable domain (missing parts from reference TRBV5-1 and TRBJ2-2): KAGVTQTPRYLIKTRGQQVTLSCSPISGHRSVSWYQQTPGQGLQFLFEYFSETQRNKGNFPGRFSGRQFSNSRSEMNVSTLELGDSALYLCASSLVEGGTGELFFGEGSRLTVL.

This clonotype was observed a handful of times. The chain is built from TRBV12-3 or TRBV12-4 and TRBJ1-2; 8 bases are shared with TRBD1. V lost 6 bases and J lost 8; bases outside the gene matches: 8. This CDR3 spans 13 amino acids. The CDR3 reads CASRLQGVEGYTF. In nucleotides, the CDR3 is TGTGCCAGCAGACTACAGGGGGTAGAGGGCTACACCTTC.

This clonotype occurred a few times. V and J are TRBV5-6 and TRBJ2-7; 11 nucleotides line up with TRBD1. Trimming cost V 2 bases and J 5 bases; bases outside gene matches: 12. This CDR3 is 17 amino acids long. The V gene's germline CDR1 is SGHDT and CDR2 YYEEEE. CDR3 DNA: TGTGCCAGCAGCTTCTTGCCGATGGGGACAGGGGGACACGAGCAGTACTTC. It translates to CASSFLPMGTGGHEQYF.

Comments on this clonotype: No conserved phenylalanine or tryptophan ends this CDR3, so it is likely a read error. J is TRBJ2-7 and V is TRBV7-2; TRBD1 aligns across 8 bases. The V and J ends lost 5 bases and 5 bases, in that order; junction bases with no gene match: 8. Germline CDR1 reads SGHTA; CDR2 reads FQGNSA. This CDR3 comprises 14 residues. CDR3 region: CASSLRQGPDEQYY. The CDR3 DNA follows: TGTGCCAGCAGCCTGAGACAGGGGCCGGACGAGCAGTACTAC.

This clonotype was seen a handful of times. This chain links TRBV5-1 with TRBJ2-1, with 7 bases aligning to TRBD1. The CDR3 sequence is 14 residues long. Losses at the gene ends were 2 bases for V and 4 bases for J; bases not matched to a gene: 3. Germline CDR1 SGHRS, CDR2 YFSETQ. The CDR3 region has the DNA TGCGCCAGCAGCTTACAGACAGGGTACAATGAGCAGTTCTTC. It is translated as CASSLQTGYNEQFF.

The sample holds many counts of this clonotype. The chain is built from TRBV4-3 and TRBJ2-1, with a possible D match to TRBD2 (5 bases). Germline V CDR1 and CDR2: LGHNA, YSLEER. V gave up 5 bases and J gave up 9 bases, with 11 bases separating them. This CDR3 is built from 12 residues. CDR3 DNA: TGCGCCAGCAGCATGTCGGGGATTGAGCAGTTCTTC. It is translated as CASSMSGIEQFF.

CDR3 sequence (DNA): TGCAGCGTCAATGCGGGGGGCAGTGAGCAGTTCTTC. It codes for CSVNAGGSEQFF. This chain uses TRBV29-1 with TRBJ2-1, with 8 bases identical to TRBD2. Germline trimming cut 6 bases from V and 9 bases from J; bases unmatched to any gene: 7. Germline V lookup: CDR1 SQVTM, CDR2 ANQGSEA. This CDR3 has 12 residues.

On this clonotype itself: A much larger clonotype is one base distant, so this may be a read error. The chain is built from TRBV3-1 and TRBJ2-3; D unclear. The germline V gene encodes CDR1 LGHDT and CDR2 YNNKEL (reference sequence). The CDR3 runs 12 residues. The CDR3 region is CASSLRIDRQYF. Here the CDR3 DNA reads TGTGCCAGCAGCCTCCGAATAGATAGGCAGTATTTT.

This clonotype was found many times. The CDR3 sequence is CASSLESSGNTIYF. The DNA for the CDR3 is TGCGCCAGCAGCTTGGAGAGTTCTGGAAACACCATATATTTT. The rearrangement uses TRBV5-1 and TRBJ1-3; D not resolved. The CDR3 consists of 14 residues. CDR1 and CDR2 from the germline V gene are SGHRS and YFSETQ. V was pared by 0 bases and J by 1 base, with 5 bases between.

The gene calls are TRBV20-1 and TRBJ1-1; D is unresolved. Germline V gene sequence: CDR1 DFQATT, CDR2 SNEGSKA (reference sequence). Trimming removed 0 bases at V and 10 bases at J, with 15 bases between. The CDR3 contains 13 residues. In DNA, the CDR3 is TGCAGTGCTAGAGATCCTAGGAGGGTCGGAGCTTTCTTT. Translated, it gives CSARDPRRVGAFF.